These 17 T cell receptor beta chains share one sample of origin, sequenced in a study of blood T cell repertoires in COVID-19. Clones were sequenced by immunoSEQ multiplex PCR, and TCRdb holds only the in-frame ones, with some missing. Of 190,000 or so clones in the sample, around 90% were seen once. The material sequenced was peripheral blood. The source of these receptors is a man aged 35-49 years with active or convalescent COVID-19.

V and J are TRBV4-3 and TRBJ2-7; the D is unclear. Trimming left V 1 base short and J 2 bases short, with 12 bases between. Looked up from germline, CDR1 is LGHNA and CDR2 is YSLEER. The CDR3 sequence is 15 residues long. The CDR3 DNA follows: TGCGCCAGCAGCCAAGGCAGGTCATCCACCTACGAGCAGTACTTC. Its protein is CASSQGRSSTYEQYF.

The rearrangement links TRBV5-1 to TRBJ1-1; D perhaps matches TRBD1 (6 bases). Germline-derived CDR1 and CDR2 are SGHRS and YFSETQ. The CDR3 consists of 14 residues. The V gene lost 1 base and the J gene lost 6 bases, with 13 bases spanning the gap. CDR3 DNA sequence: TGCGCCAGCAGCTTGACAGGGATCAACGCTGAAGCTTTCTTT. This sequence encodes CASSLTGINAEAFF. Variable domain in full (rest from reference TRBV5-1 and TRBJ1-1): KAGVTQTPRYLIKTRGQQVTLSCSPISGHRSVSWYQQTPGQGLQFLFEYFSETQRNKGNFPGRFSGRQFSNSRSEMNVSTLELGDSALYLCASSLTGINAEAFFGQGTRLTVV.

J is TRBJ1-5 and V is TRBV28; perhaps TRBD1 as D (6 bases). Trimming took 8 bases from V and 0 from J, leaving 14 bases between them. CDR1 and CDR2 (germline): MDHEN, SYDVKM. The CDR3 is made up of 15 amino acids. This chain's CDR3 is CASRVQGYSNQPQHF. The CDR3, as DNA: TGTGCCAGCCGAGTCCAGGGGTATAGCAATCAGCCCCAGCATTTT.

This clone was picked up a small number of times. The chain recombines TRBV4-3 with TRBJ1-1; 7 bases are a match to TRBD1. V trimming: 4 bases; J trimming: 1 base; junction bases outside the gene matches: 6. In germline, CDR1 is LGHNA, CDR2 YSLEER. The CDR3 runs to 15 residues. The CDR3 DNA follows: TGCGCCAGCAGCCCGAGACAGGGTAAGAACACTGAAGCTTTCTTT. It encodes CASSPRQGKNTEAFF.

This chain joins TRBV28 and TRBJ2-5; 8 bases agree with TRBD2. J lost 4 bases, V lost 2 bases, and 0 bases had no gene match. Per the germline V gene, CDR1 is MDHEN and CDR2 is SYDVKM. The CDR3 is 13 amino acids. CDR3 sequence reads: CASSLTSGETQYF. CDR3 DNA sequence: TGTGCCAGCAGTTTAACTAGCGGAGAGACCCAGTACTTC. The full variable domain, in which reference TRBV28 and TRBJ2-5 provide the parts outside the CDR3, is DVKVTQSSRYLVKRTGEKVFLECVQDMDHENMFWYRQDPGLGLRLIYFSYDVKMKEKGDIPEGYSVSREKKERFSLILESASTNQTSMYLCASSLTSGETQYFGPGTRLLVL.

The chain employs TRBV19 and TRBJ1-1; weak D call: TRBD1 (6 bases). Trimming took 8 bases from V and 7 from J, leaving 14 bases between them. The V gene's germline CDR1 is LNHDA and CDR2 SQIVND (reference sequence). The CDR3 is 12 residues long. CDR3: CASVGDRNEAFF. CDR3 sequence (DNA): TGTGCCAGTGTCGGCGACAGGAATGAAGCTTTCTTT.

The genes are TRBV5-1 and TRBJ2-3, with 9 bases lining up with TRBD2. Germline lookup yields CDR1 SGHRS and CDR2 YFSETQ. The CDR3 totals 18 residues. V was clipped by 2 bases and J by 0 bases; unmatched bases: 10. The CDR3 DNA reads as TGCGCCAGCAGCTTATCCAGCGGGGGGACCCCTAGCACAGATACGCAGTATTTT. Amino acid sequence: CASSLSSGGTPSTDTQYF.

This clone was picked up one time. The rearrangement uses TRBV15 and TRBJ2-1, with 7 bases that match TRBD1. The germline CDR1 and CDR2 sequences are LNHNV and YYDKDF (reference sequence). The CDR3 totals 14 residues. V was pared by 1 base and J by 5 bases, with 2 bases of the junction left unmatched. The CDR3 reads CATSRVTGDNEQFF. The CDR3 nucleotides are TGTGCCACCAGCAGAGTAACAGGGGACAATGAGCAGTTCTTC. The full variable domain, rest sourced from reference TRBV15 and TRBJ2-1, is DAMVIQNPRYQVTQFGKPVTLSCSQTLNHNVMYWYQQKSSQAPKLLFHYYDKDFNNEADTPDNFQSRRPNTSFCFLDIRSPGLGDTAMYLCATSRVTGDNEQFFGPGTRLTVL.

This clone was detected a few times. The J gene is TRBJ2-7, the V gene TRBV3-1 (or the pseudogene TRBV3-2), with a tentative D call TRBD2 (5 bases). CDR1 is LGHDT and CDR2 is YNNKEL in the germline V gene (reference sequence). The CDR3 has 12 residues. V was trimmed by 3 bases and J by 6 bases, leaving 9 bases between them. The CDR3 DNA is TGTGCCAGCAGCCAGGGAGTTTCCGAGCAGTACTTC. As protein: CASSQGVSEQYF.

The chain combines TRBV6-5 with TRBJ1-6, with TRBD1 identical over 7 bases. The CDR3 loop spans 15 amino acids. Germline CDR1 MNHEY, CDR2 SVGAGI. V gave up 6 bases and J gave up 5 bases; unmatched junction bases: 7. Here the CDR3 reads CASRALGQHNSPLHF. CDR3 coding DNA: TGTGCCAGCAGAGCTTTGGGACAGCATAATTCACCCCTCCACTTT.

The chain joins TRBV6-9 to TRBJ2-3; TRBD2 aligns across 11 bases. Germline CDR1 MNHGY, CDR2 SVAAGI. Unmatched junction bases numbered 20, after V lost 0 bases and J lost 0 bases. This CDR3 comprises 23 residues. The CDR3 DNA follows: TGTGCCAGCAGTTATTCAATTGCCGGGACTAGCGGCTACCTTACCCCCAGCACAGATACGCAGTATTTT. Protein: CASSYSIAGTSGYLTPSTDTQYF.

The chain is built from TRBV5-1 and TRBJ2-1; D possibly corresponds to TRBD1 (6 bases). With 4 bases removed from V and 10 bases from J, the gap between germline ends came to 15 bases. The CDR3 runs 13 residues. The germline CDR1 and CDR2 sequences are SGHRS and YFSETQ. The CDR3 spells CASSPDSPGEQFF. The CDR3 DNA reads TGCGCCAGCAGCCCGGACAGTCCTGGCGAGCAGTTCTTC.

The gene calls are TRBV12-3 or TRBV12-4 and TRBJ1-1; D is uncertain. The CDR3 covers 11 residues. The germline V and J ends were trimmed by 6 bases and 8 bases, with 10 bases remaining between them. As DNA, the CDR3 is TGTGCCAGCAGGAGAACAGAAGAAGCTTTCTTT. The encoded protein is CASRRTEEAFF.

The rearrangement joins TRBV6-6 to TRBJ2-5; D not certain. Trimming took off 2 bases at V and 5 bases at J, with 6 bases between the two ends. There are 12 residues in the CDR3. The germline V gene has CDR1 MNHNY and CDR2 SVGAGI (reference sequence). CDR3 sequence reads: CASSYLRETQYF. CDR3 in DNA: TGTGCCAGCAGTTACCTCCGGGAGACCCAGTACTTC.

CDR3 in DNA: TGCGCCAGCAGCCAAGCCCCCACAGATCAGCCCCAGCATTTT. Translated, it gives CASSQAPTDQPQHF. This chain links TRBV4-1 with TRBJ1-5, with D hard to call. Germline V gene data show CDR1 as MGHRA and CDR2 as YSYEKL. V was pared by 1 base and J by 5 bases, with 9 bases between. The CDR3 has 14 residues.

The chain has TRBV29-1 and TRBJ2-4; a weak D match, TRBD1 (5 bases). Germline V gene lookup returns CDR1 SQVTM and CDR2 ANQGSEA. The CDR3 runs 14 residues. Deletions cut 5 bases from V and 2 bases from J, with 13 bases between. CDR3 coding DNA: TGCAGCGTTTACCAACAGGATTCCAAAAACATTCAGTACTTC. Its translation is CSVYQQDSKNIQYF.

V is TRBV5-5 and J is TRBJ2-7, with TRBD2 matching over 7 bases. The CDR3 spans 15 residues. Germline loops: CDR1 SGHKS, CDR2 YYEKEE (reference sequence). The V gene end was trimmed by 1 base and the J gene end by 3 bases; junction bases not matched to a gene: 7. The CDR3 DNA reads as TGTGCCAGCAGCTTGAGTCTAGCGGAGTACTACGAGCAGTACTTC. The encoded protein is CASSLSLAEYYEQYF.